The 19 T cell receptor beta chains presented below share a single source sample, sequenced in a study of response to subunit inactivated influenza vaccine. TCRdb re-derived calls from the RT-PCR reads in MiXCR, one entry per CDR3 protein. The sample lists a few hundred thousand distinct CDR3 sequences, roughly 22% occurring once. The sequenced sample was PBMCs from blood, obtained about 19 months after vaccination. All receptors come from a man between 50 and 69 years old who received an inactivated influenza vaccine.

CDR3 nucleotides: TGTGCCAGCAGCCTACTTCCTAGCGGGCCCCATGAGCAGTTCTTC. This sequence encodes CASSLLPSGPHEQFF. The chain couples TRBV7-2 to TRBJ2-1; TRBD2 matches 8 bases. With 5 bases clipped from V and 8 bases from J, the junction kept 11 bases outside the gene matches. CDR3 length: 15 amino acids. Germline V lookup: CDR1 SGHTA, CDR2 FQGNSA.

This clonotype has only a few counts. The chain uses TRBV28 and TRBJ2-7, with D unclear. V shed 2 bases and J shed 4 bases, with 3 bases lying between them. Looked up from germline, CDR1 is MDHEN and CDR2 is SYDVKM. The CDR3 sequence is 11 residues long. The CDR3 coding sequence is TGTGCCAGCAGTTTAAAGTACGAGCAGTACTTC. It codes for CASSLKYEQYF.

This clonotype was picked up many times. The chain combines TRBV19 with TRBJ1-1, with TRBD1 identical over 7 bases. This CDR3 has 15 amino acids. CDR1 LNHDA and CDR2 SQIVND come from the germline V gene (reference sequence). Trimming at V came to 5 bases and at J to 3 bases, leaving 9 bases not matched to a gene. The CDR3 reads CASSPTGTEHTEAFF. The CDR3 bases are TGTGCCAGTAGTCCAACCGGGACAGAACACACTGAAGCTTTCTTT.

This clonotype has a handful of counts. The gene calls are TRBV27 and TRBJ1-4, with D tentatively TRBD1 (5 bases). Trimming took 5 bases from V and 3 from J, leaving 13 bases between them. Germline values: CDR1 MNHEY, CDR2 SMNVEV (reference sequence). The CDR3 consists of 15 residues. Here the CDR3 reads CASSPGTESNEKLFF. CDR3 nucleotides: TGTGCCAGCAGTCCGGGGACGGAGTCTAATGAAAAACTGTTTTTT.

The chain has TRBV4-2 and TRBJ2-1; D may be TRBD2 (7 bases). Germline V gene data show CDR1 as LGHNA and CDR2 as YNFKEQ. The CDR3 totals 17 residues. With 0 bases removed from V and 8 bases from J, the gap between germline ends came to 20 bases. The CDR3 loop reads CASSQEGGGFLFDEQFF. CDR3 DNA: TGTGCCAGCAGCCAAGAGGGAGGGGGATTTTTGTTTGATGAGCAGTTCTTC.

There are many counts of this clonotype. The chain carries TRBV20-1 and TRBJ2-3, with D perhaps being TRBD1 or TRBD2 (7 bases each). The V gene lost 3 bases and the J gene lost 10 bases, with 17 bases spanning the gap. The CDR3 spans 13 residues. CDR1 is DFQATT, CDR2 SNEGSKA, per germline (reference sequence). CDR3 sequence: CSASLGGTVAQYF. In DNA, the CDR3 is TGCAGTGCTAGCCTGGGGGGGACAGTGGCGCAGTATTTT.

J is TRBJ1-5 and V is TRBV12-3 or TRBV12-4; weak D call: TRBD1 (5 bases). The CDR3 is 13 amino acids. The ends were cut back, 3 bases at V and 11 bases at J, with 14 bases in the middle. This CDR3 reads CASSLFGTGAQHF. As DNA, the CDR3 is TGTGCCAGCAGTTTGTTTGGGACGGGAGCCCAGCATTTT.

This clonotype was detected ten times or more. The CDR3 loop reads CASSPRLTGSKSYEQYF. The CDR3 DNA reads as TGTGCCAGCAGCCCGAGACTTACCGGGTCCAAATCCTACGAGCAGTACTTC. V and J are TRBV7-8 and TRBJ2-7, with D unclear. The CDR3 is made up of 17 amino acids. Per the germline V gene, CDR1 is SGHVS and CDR2 is FQNEAQ. V lost 5 bases, J lost 1 base, and 21 bases lay in between.

The V call is TRBV18, the J call TRBJ2-2; 9 nucleotides line up with TRBD1. This CDR3 has 15 amino acids. Germline-derived CDR1 and CDR2 are KGHSH and LQKENI. The V segment lost 4 bases and the J segment 3 bases; nucleotides outside the gene matches: 3. CDR3 bases: TGTGCCAGCTCACTTCGGACAGGGGACACCGGGGAGCTGTTTTTT. Translation gives CASSLRTGDTGELFF.

This clonotype has a handful of counts. For the CDR3, the DNA is TGTGCCAGCAGTTTAGCGGGGCCGGTCAGCAATCAGCCCCAGCATTTT. It yields the protein CASSLAGPVSNQPQHF. V is TRBV12-3 or TRBV12-4 and J is TRBJ1-5; possible D gene TRBD1, 5 bases. There are 16 residues in the CDR3. The V end lost 0 bases, the J end lost 1 base, and 10 bases lay between the germline ends.

This chain links TRBV20-1 with TRBJ1-1; no firm D call. Trimming took off 0 bases at V and 11 bases at J, with 4 bases between the two ends. The CDR3 has 9 amino acids. Germline V CDR1 and CDR2: DFQATT, SNEGSKA (reference sequence). Written as DNA, the CDR3 is TGCAGTGCTAGAGATAGCGCTTTCTTT. It is translated as CSARDSAFF.

This clonotype appeared a few times. The V gene is TRBV7-7, the J gene TRBJ2-2; D gene uncertain. V was shortened by 1 base and J by 6 bases, with 6 bases between the two germline ends. The germline V gene has CDR1 SSHAT and CDR2 FNYEAQ (reference sequence). The CDR3 contains 13 residues. CDR3 sequence (DNA): TGTGCCAGCAGCTTAGGGACCCCCGGGGAGCTGTTTTTT. Translated, it gives CASSLGTPGELFF.

The rearrangement joins TRBV11-2 to TRBJ2-1; 10 positions agree with TRBD2. Germline V CDR1 and CDR2: SGHAT, FQNNGV. V trimming: 7 bases; J trimming: 5 bases; junction bases outside the gene matches: 5. CDR3 size: 14 residues. CDR3: CASTGTSANNEQFF. The CDR3, as DNA: TGTGCCAGCACCGGGACTAGCGCGAACAATGAGCAGTTCTTC.

CDR3 loop: CASSPSAGLGDTQYF. CDR3 nucleotide sequence: TGCGCCAGCAGCCCGTCAGCGGGGCTGGGAGATACGCAGTATTTT. The chain links TRBV4-1 to TRBJ2-3, with TRBD2 matching over 7 bases. CDR1 and CDR2 from the germline V gene are MGHRA and YSYEKL. Losses at the gene ends were 4 bases for V and 5 bases for J; bases not matched to a gene: 9. The CDR3 is made up of 15 amino acids.

V gene TRBV27 combines with J gene TRBJ1-5, with D perhaps TRBD1 (6 bases). Germline CDR1 and CDR2: MNHEY and SMNVEV (reference sequence). Trimming took 0 bases from V and 2 from J, leaving 23 bases between them. CDR3 length: 20 residues. The DNA of the CDR3 is TGTGCCAGCAGTTTATCGGGGGCAGGGAAGCGGGGAATACGCAATCAGCCCCAGCATTTT. Translated, it gives CASSLSGAGKRGIRNQPQHF.

J is TRBJ2-7 and V is TRBV4-1, with a tentative D call TRBD1 (5 bases). The CDR3 length is 15 residues. Germline loops: CDR1 MGHRA, CDR2 YSYEKL. Trimming shortened V by 0 bases and J by 2 bases, and 11 bases separated the two germline ends. This chain's CDR3 is CASSQDLGPTYEQYF. The CDR3 DNA sequence: TGCGCCAGCAGCCAAGATTTGGGGCCTACCTACGAGCAGTACTTC.

This clonotype was picked up a small number of times. The V and J genes are TRBV9 and TRBJ1-1; 8 bases agree with TRBD1. This CDR3 region has 13 residues. Germline assignment: CDR1 SGDLS and CDR2 YYNGEE. The V segment lost 3 bases and the J segment 6 bases; nucleotides outside the gene matches: 4. The CDR3 DNA follows: TGTGCCAGCAGCGGGGGACAGGTCTCTGAAGCTTTCTTT. Translation gives CASSGGQVSEAFF.

This clonotype was found a few times. Just one base apart from a much larger clone, this may be a read error. This rearrangement joins TRBV25-1 to TRBJ2-2; D is unresolved. Trimming took off 4 bases at V and 6 bases at J, with 3 bases between the two ends. Germline V gene lookup returns CDR1 MGHDK and CDR2 SYGVNS. This CDR3 contains 11 residues. CDR3 residues: CASSVAGELFF. The CDR3, as DNA: TGTGCCAGCAGTGTCGCCGGGGAGCTGTTTTTT.

The J gene is TRBJ2-2, the V gene TRBV12-3 or TRBV12-4; D might be TRBD2 (6 bases). The CDR3 totals 15 residues. V was shortened by 7 bases and J by 5 bases, with 17 bases between the two germline ends. This CDR3 reads CASTWDVGGTGELFF. CDR3 in DNA: TGTGCCAGCACCTGGGATGTGGGGGGAACCGGGGAGCTGTTTTTT.